This is a list of T cell receptor beta chains from one sample in a study of OX40 agonist ivuxolimab in advanced cancers. Sequencing was performed with immunoSEQ multiplex PCR; in TCRdb, only in-frame clones are kept and a portion is missing. The sample contains 65,000 to 90,000 clones, around 84% of which appear only once. The sequenced sample was CD4+ or CD8+ T cells sorted from blood, obtained in a trial of the OX40 agonist ivuxolimab. These receptors all stem from an adult with an advanced solid tumor such as melanoma, head and neck, liver or kidney cancer. Both conserved end residues are part of each CDR3. D genes are given only for firm matches. Size values are once, few and many counts, or a class for expanded clones, and some rows have none.

cdr3_length j_call d_call clone_size v_call cdr3_nt cdr3_aa
14 TRBJ1-1 NA few TRBV11-1 TGTGCCAGCAGCCGGTGGGCTGGGAACACTGAAGCTTTCTTT CASSRWAGNTEAFF
13 TRBJ2-2 NA NA TRBV7-2 TGTGCCAGCTTGGGGCTAAACACCGGGGAGCTGTTTTTT CASLGLNTGELFF
14 TRBJ2-7 NA NA TRBV18 TGTGCCAGCTCACCTGAACAGAAGCCCTACGAGCAGTACTTC CASSPEQKPYEQYF
14 TRBJ2-2 NA NA TRBV2 TGTGCCAGCAGTCTTCTTACGGGGGTCGGGGAGCTGTTTTTT CASSLLTGVGELFF
13 TRBJ2-7 NA NA TRBV18 TGTGCCAGCTCACCACCCAGTTTCTACGAGCAGTACTTC CASSPPSFYEQYF
15 TRBJ2-5 TRBD1 NA TRBV16 TGTGCCAGCAGCCAATCATGGACAGGGGACGAGACCCAGTACTTC CASSQSWTGDETQYF
11 TRBJ2-1 NA NA TRBV20-1 TGCAGTGCTAGACAGGACAATGAGCAGTTCTTC CSARQDNEQFF
16 TRBJ1-6 NA NA TRBV4-2 TGTGCCAGCAGCCAAGAGACAGGCGCCTATAATTCACCCCTCCACTTT CASSQETGAYNSPLHF
15 TRBJ1-1 NA NA TRBV5-8 TGTGCCAGCAGCCTAGGGGGGGGCCGTAACACTGAAGCTTTCTTT CASSLGGGRNTEAFF
16 TRBJ2-6 NA NA TRBV7-3 TGTGCCAGCAGCTTAACCCAGGGTAATGGGGCCAACGTCCTGACTTTC CASSLTQGNGANVLTF
17 TRBJ2-1 TRBD2 NA TRBV7-2 TGTGCCAGCAGCTTAGGAGGTAGCGGGGGGGCCTACAATGAGCAGTTCTTC CASSLGGSGGAYNEQFF
15 TRBJ2-2 NA NA TRBV19 TGTGCCAGTAGAAGACCAGAGGAAATCGCCGGGGAGCTGTTTTTT CASRRPEEIAGELFF
19 TRBJ1-1 NA once TRBV19 TGTGCCAGTAGTATAGATTATCCTAGCGGCCAGGGATTGAACACTGAAGCTTTCTTT CASSIDYPSGQGLNTEAFF
13 TRBJ2-5 NA NA TRBV7-3 TGTGCCAGCGGAGACAAGCTGGAGGGGACCCAGTACTTC CASGDKLEGTQYF
15 TRBJ1-2 NA NA TRBV19 TGTGCCAGTAGTATAGATGACGGGGGCGGCTATGGCTACACCTTC CASSIDDGGGYGYTF
14 TRBJ1-1 TRBD1 few TRBV10-3 TGTGCCATCAGTACCGGGACAGGGAGGACTGAAGCTTTCTTT CAISTGTGRTEAFF
18 TRBJ2-6 TRBD1 NA TRBV4-1 TGCGCCAGCAGCCCGAGCCGGACAGGGAACTCTGGGGCCAACGTCCTGACTTTC CASSPSRTGNSGANVLTF
15 TRBJ2-1 TRBD1 NA TRBV11-2 TGTGCCAGCAGCACCATGGGGACAGCCTACAATGAGCAGTTCTTC CASSTMGTAYNEQFF
15 TRBJ2-1 TRBD2 NA TRBV6-1 TGTGCCAGCAGTGCTACGGGGGGGACCTACAATGAGCAGTTCTTC CASSATGGTYNEQFF
12 TRBJ1-5 NA NA TRBV6-1 TGTGCCAGCGGGAAGATAGAGCAGCCCCAGCATTTT CASGKIEQPQHF
13 TRBJ1-6 NA NA TRBV14 TGTGCCAGCAGCCAAGTGGGCCAGTCACCCCTCCACTTT CASSQVGQSPLHF
11 TRBJ2-5 NA NA TRBV7-9 TGTGCCAGCAGCTACCAAGAGACCCAGTACTTC CASSYQETQYF
15 TRBJ1-5 NA NA TRBV7-2 TGTGCCAGCAGCCCCGGGGGGGGGCGCAATCAGCCCCAGCATTTT CASSPGGGRNQPQHF
15 TRBJ1-5 TRBD1 NA TRBV7-2 TGTGCCAGCAGCCTAGACAGGGTTGGCAATCAGCCCCAGCATTTT CASSLDRVGNQPQHF
16 TRBJ2-1 NA NA TRBV11-3 TGTGCCAGCAGCCAGAGACCTCGAGGGCGTCACAATGAGCAGTTCTTC CASSQRPRGRHNEQFF
13 TRBJ1-2 NA few TRBV6-5 TGTGCCAGCAGCCGCACCGGCAGGGGAGGCTACACCTTC CASSRTGRGGYTF
15 TRBJ2-3 NA NA TRBV19 TGTGCCAGTAGTCCGAGTCGGGGGCAGACAGATACGCAGTATTTT CASSPSRGQTDTQYF
11 TRBJ1-1 NA NA TRBV12-5 TGTGCTAGTGGTTTGGTATACGAAGCTTTCTTT CASGLVYEAFF
11 TRBJ2-5 NA NA TRBV7-6 TGTGCCAGCAGCCCCCCAGGGACCCAGTACTTC CASSPPGTQYF
13 TRBJ2-5 NA NA TRBV9 TGTGCCAGCAGCGCGTCACAACAAGAGACCCAGTACTTC CASSASQQETQYF
13 TRBJ2-5 NA once TRBV5-4 TGTGCCAGCGGGTTAGAGAAGCAAGAGACCCAGTACTTC CASGLEKQETQYF
17 TRBJ1-6 NA NA TRBV2 TGTGCCAGCAGGGGAGGCACCTGGAGCTCCTATAATTCACCCCTCCACTTT CASRGGTWSSYNSPLHF
17 TRBJ2-7 TRBD1 medium-sized TRBV7-6 TGTGCCAGCAGCTTAAGGAGGAGGGACAGGGGATCCCCCGAGCAGTACTTC CASSLRRRDRGSPEQYF
17 TRBJ2-1 TRBD1 NA TRBV7-2 TGTGCCATCAGTAGGCCCACAGGGGGATCTGTCGCGGGTGAGCAGTTCTTC CAISRPTGGSVAGEQFF
14 TRBJ2-2 TRBD1 NA TRBV6-5 TGTGCCAGCAGTAGGACAGGCGGCACCGGGGAGCTGTTTTTT CASSRTGGTGELFF
15 TRBJ2-3 NA few TRBV5-4 TGTGCCAGCAGCTTGACGACTCAAACCACAGATACGCAGTATTTT CASSLTTQTTDTQYF
15 TRBJ1-2 NA NA TRBV4-2 TGTGCCAGCAGCATTGGTGGTATGGGTAACTATGGCTACACCTTC CASSIGGMGNYGYTF
16 TRBJ1-4 NA NA TRBV19 TGTGCCAGTAGTTCCCAGCTTTCCACAACTAATGAAAAACTGTTTTTT CASSSQLSTTNEKLFF
12 TRBJ1-1 NA NA TRBV6-6 TGTGCCAGCAGTTCGGACATAACGGAAGCTTTCTTT CASSSDITEAFF
13 TRBJ1-2 NA NA TRBV25-1 TGTGCCAGCAGTGAATGGGAGGGATATGGCTACACCTTC CASSEWEGYGYTF
13 TRBJ1-4 NA NA TRBV7-9 TGTGCCAGCAGCTCGCCGACAGCCGAAAAACTGTTTTTT CASSSPTAEKLFF